This TCR beta chain was found in a study of blood T cell repertoires in COVID-19 (dated by TCRdb to 2020 to 2021). About the full investigation: Collaborator samples came from the United States, Italy and Spain and covered acute and convalescent phases of COVID-19. The prospective study material was composed of cDNA or gDNA derived from T cells, B-cell-depleted T cells, or PBMCs. Deeply sampled blood TCRbeta repertoires from subjects exposed to, actively infected with, or recovered from COVID-19 were included in the dataset. Sample metadata almost always included a de-identified subject ID, COVID-19 status, age in years and sex. The repertoires were made available in a free public database intended to serve as a resource for research on the immune response to SARS-CoV-2. Where available, HLA class I and class II types were taken from metadata supplied by the sample provider and were not determined by assay-based typing. Samples came from the ongoing ImmuneRACE study (first 160 participants) plus 1,254 subjects from 6 global collaborators.

Each collaborating institution followed its own protocols to collect whole blood in K2EDTA tubes. Collaborator samples were shipped for TCRbeta analysis as frozen whole blood, isolated PBMCs, or DNA extracted from either sample type. TCRbeta CDR3 regions were amplified from genomic DNA by means of the immunoSEQ Assay, a bias-controlled multiplex PCR. The source study handled its data this way. The number of nucleated cells in each sample was estimated by amplification of reference gene primers within the assay. To quantify the absolute abundance of each unique TCRbeta CDR3 rearrangement, sequence reads were collapsed and filtered. For each sample, productive Simpson clonality was calculated by taking the square root of Simpson's diversity index across productive rearrangements. As stored in TCRdb, this immuneACCESS dataset retains in-frame rearrangements with V and J assigned. A fraction of the clones does not appear; measured against another copy, unresolved V genes explain less than half of the discrepancy, and the remainder lacks a known reason. The V and J calls and the clone size are those of that table, but D and trimming were determined from the DNA. The sample table holds tens of thousands of clones, of which 75% to 90% were seen once. The ten top clones hold about 2% of the sample.

What the authors observed across the whole study: How much clinical and demographic metadata was included differed by source and by participant, and the metadata was provided uncurated.

The germline V gene (reference sequence) sets CDR1 to LNHDA and CDR2 to SQIVND. V was cut back by 7 bases and J by 5 bases, leaving a gap of 21 bases between them. The CDR3 goes from the cysteine to the phenylalanine over 16 residues. Solely the CDR3 DNA is kept, with 48 bases framed from the first base. To note about this clone: What antigen it recognizes has not been identified. No base quality information exists; no much larger clone differs at one position.

The chain couples TRBV19 to TRBJ2-1; TRBD1 might be the D gene, on 5 matching bases. Sequenced input: peripheral blood. The receptor was derived from a woman in her sixties or seventies with acute or convalescent COVID-19. The DNA sequence is given as TGTGCCAGTACATTTGGAAGGGGTAATCGTGACAATGAGCAGTTCTTC. Protein translation: CASTFGRGNRDNEQFF.